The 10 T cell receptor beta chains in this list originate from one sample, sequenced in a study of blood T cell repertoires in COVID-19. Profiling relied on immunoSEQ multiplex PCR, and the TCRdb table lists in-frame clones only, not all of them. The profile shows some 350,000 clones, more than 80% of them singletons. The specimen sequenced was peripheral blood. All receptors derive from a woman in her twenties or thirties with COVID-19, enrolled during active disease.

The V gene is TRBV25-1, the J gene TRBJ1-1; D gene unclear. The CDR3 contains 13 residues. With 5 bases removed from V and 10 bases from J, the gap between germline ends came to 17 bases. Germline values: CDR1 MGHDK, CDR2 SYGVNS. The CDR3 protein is CASSHEYRGGAFF. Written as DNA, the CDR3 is TGTGCCAGCAGTCATGAATATCGGGGTGGAGCTTTCTTT.

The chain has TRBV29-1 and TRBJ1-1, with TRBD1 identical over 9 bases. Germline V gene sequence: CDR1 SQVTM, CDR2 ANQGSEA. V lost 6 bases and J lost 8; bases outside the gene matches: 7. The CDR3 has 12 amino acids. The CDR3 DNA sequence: TGCAGCGTCCCGGGACAGGGAGACGAAGCTTTCTTT. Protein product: CSVPGQGDEAFF.

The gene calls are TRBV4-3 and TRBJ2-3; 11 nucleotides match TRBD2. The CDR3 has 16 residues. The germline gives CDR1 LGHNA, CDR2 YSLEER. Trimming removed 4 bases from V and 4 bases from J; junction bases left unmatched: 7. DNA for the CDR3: TGCGCCAGCAGCCTAGCGGGAGGGCGTCCGTCAGATACGCAGTATTTT. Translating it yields CASSLAGGRPSDTQYF.

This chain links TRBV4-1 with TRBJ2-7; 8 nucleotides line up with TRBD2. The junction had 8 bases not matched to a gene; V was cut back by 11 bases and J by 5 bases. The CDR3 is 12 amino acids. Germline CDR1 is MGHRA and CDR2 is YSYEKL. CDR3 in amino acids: CAASGSYHEQYV. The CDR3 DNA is TGCGCCGCCAGCGGGAGTTACCACGAGCAGTACGTC.

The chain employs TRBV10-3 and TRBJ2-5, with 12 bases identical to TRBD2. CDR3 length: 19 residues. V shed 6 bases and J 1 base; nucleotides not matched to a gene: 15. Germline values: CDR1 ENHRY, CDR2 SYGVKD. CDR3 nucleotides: TGTGCCATCAGCCTCAAATTCCCGACTAGCGGGGGACCCCAAGAGACCCAGTACTTC. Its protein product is CAISLKFPTSGGPQETQYF.

This CDR3 reads CASRSGSYLPQHF. The DNA of the CDR3 is TGTGCCAGCAGATCCGGGTCCTACCTGCCCCAGCATTTT. V gene TRBV27 combines with J gene TRBJ1-5, with D uncertain. Trimming pared 6 bases from V and 9 bases from J, leaving 15 bases between. Germline CDR1 is MNHEY and CDR2 is SMNVEV (reference sequence). The CDR3 extends over 13 amino acids.

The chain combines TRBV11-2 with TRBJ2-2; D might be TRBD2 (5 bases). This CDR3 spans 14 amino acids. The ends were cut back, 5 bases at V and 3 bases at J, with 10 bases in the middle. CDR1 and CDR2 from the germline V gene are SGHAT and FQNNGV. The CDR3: CASSGGRYTGELFF. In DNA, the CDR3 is TGTGCCAGCAGCGGAGGCAGGTACACCGGGGAGCTGTTTTTT.

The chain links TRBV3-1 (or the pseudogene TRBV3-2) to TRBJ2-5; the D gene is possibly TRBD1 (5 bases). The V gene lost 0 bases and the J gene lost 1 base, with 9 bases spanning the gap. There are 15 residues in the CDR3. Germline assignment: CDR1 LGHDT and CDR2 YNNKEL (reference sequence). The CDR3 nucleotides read TGTGCCAGCAGCCAAGATATAGGGGTCCAAGAGACCCAGTACTTC. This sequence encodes CASSQDIGVQETQYF.

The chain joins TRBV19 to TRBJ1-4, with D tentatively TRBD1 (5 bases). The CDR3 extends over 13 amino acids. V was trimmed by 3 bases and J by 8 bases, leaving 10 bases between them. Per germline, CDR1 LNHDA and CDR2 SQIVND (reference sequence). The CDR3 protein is CASSIQGVEKLFF. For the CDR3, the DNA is TGTGCCAGTAGTATCCAGGGTGTGGAAAAACTGTTTTTT.

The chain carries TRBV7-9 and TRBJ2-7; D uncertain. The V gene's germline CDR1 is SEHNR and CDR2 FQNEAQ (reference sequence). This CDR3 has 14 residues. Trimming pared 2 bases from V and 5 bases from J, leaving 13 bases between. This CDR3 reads CASSLQVFPHEQYF. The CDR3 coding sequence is TGTGCCAGCAGCTTACAGGTTTTTCCCCACGAGCAGTACTTC.